The 26 T cell receptor beta chains given below trace back to one sample, sequenced in a study of blood T cell repertoires in COVID-19. The data were produced by immunoSEQ multiplex PCR, yet TCRdb's version contains in-frame clones alone and is incomplete. Seen here are 110,000 or so clones, over 75% observed once, and the top ten hold roughly 8.1%. Sequencing input: peripheral blood. The receptors were gathered from a woman between 65 and 79 years old who had recovered from COVID-19.

The V call is TRBV5-4, the J call TRBJ2-3, with 7 positions matching TRBD1. The V segment lost 3 bases and the J segment 5 bases; nucleotides outside the gene matches: 6. The CDR3 has 14 residues. The germline V gene has CDR1 SGHNT and CDR2 YYREEE (reference sequence). The CDR3 DNA follows: TGTGCCAGCAGCTCGGGGCACAGGGGAGATACGCAGTATTTT. Translation gives CASSSGHRGDTQYF.

The chain links TRBV19 to TRBJ2-1; TRBD2 might be the D (6 bases). Germline lookup yields CDR1 LNHDA and CDR2 SQIVND (reference sequence). This CDR3 region has 15 residues. Trimming stripped 3 bases from V and 2 bases from J, with 11 bases between. CDR3 coding DNA: TGTGCCAGTAGTATCAGAGCGGGTCCCTACAATGAGCAGTTCTTC. Residues: CASSIRAGPYNEQFF. Drawing the rest from reference TRBV19 and TRBJ2-1, the complete variable domain is DGGITQSPKYLFRKEGQNVTLSCEQNLNHDAMYWYRQDPGQGLRLIYYSQIVNDFQKGDIAEGYSVSREKKESFPLTVTSAQKNPTAFYLCASSIRAGPYNEQFFGPGTRLTVL.

This rearrangement joins TRBV5-5 to TRBJ1-2, with TRBD1 matching over 7 bases. Trimming cost V 1 base and J 7 bases; bases outside gene matches: 10. This CDR3 is built from 15 residues. Germline-derived CDR1 and CDR2 are SGHKS and YYEKEE (reference sequence). The CDR3 sequence: CASSLTGVGRLGYTF. CDR3 DNA: TGTGCCAGCAGCTTGACAGGGGTGGGGAGGCTTGGCTACACCTTC.

The chain recombines TRBV9 with TRBJ2-1; 7 bases match TRBD2. The CDR3 contains 16 residues. The V gene's germline CDR1 is SGDLS and CDR2 YYNGEE. V gave up 2 bases and J gave up 8 bases; unmatched junction bases: 13. The CDR3 protein is CASSVGGSPGLDEQFF. For the CDR3, the DNA is TGTGCCAGCAGCGTGGGGGGGAGCCCCGGCTTGGATGAGCAGTTCTTC.

The chain couples TRBV3-1 (or the pseudogene TRBV3-2) to TRBJ1-1; D is uncertain. The CDR3 consists of 12 residues. The germline V gene encodes CDR1 LGHDT and CDR2 YNNKEL (reference sequence). Trimming cost V 3 bases and J 1 base, with 3 bases left between them. The CDR3 sequence is CASSHRNTEAFF. The CDR3 DNA reads as TGTGCCAGCAGCCACAGGAACACTGAAGCTTTCTTT.

The rearrangement uses TRBV30 and TRBJ1-5; D unresolved. The V gene's germline CDR1 is GTSNPN and CDR2 SVGIG (reference sequence). Trimming removed 1 base from V and 11 bases from J, with 9 bases in between. The CDR3 extends over 11 amino acids. The CDR3 region is CAWSDSEAQHF. The CDR3 DNA follows: TGTGCCTGGAGTGATAGTGAGGCCCAGCATTTT.

The chain carries TRBV10-3 and TRBJ2-1, with 14 bases aligning to TRBD2. Per germline, CDR1 ENHRY and CDR2 SYGVKD. This CDR3 is built from 15 residues. The V gene end was trimmed by 10 bases and the J gene end by 7 bases; junction bases not matched to a gene: 9. The CDR3 region has the DNA TGTGCCACCCTCAGGACTAGCGGGAGGCCAAATGAGCAGTTCTTC. Translation: CATLRTSGRPNEQFF.

The chain is built from TRBV5-6 and TRBJ2-5; perhaps TRBD2 as D (6 bases). The germline CDR1 and CDR2 sequences are SGHDT and YYEEEE. Deletions cut 1 base from V and 5 bases from J, with 12 bases between. CDR3 length: 14 residues. The CDR3: CASSLFTRGETQYF. In DNA, the CDR3 is TGTGCCAGCAGCTTGTTTACCCGGGGGGAGACCCAGTACTTC.

V usage is TRBV7-6 and J usage is TRBJ2-7; 13 nucleotides align to TRBD2. This CDR3 has 17 amino acids. Germline CDR1 is SGHVS and CDR2 is FNYEAQ. Trimming cost V 4 bases and J 4 bases; bases outside gene matches: 10. DNA for the CDR3: TGTGCCAGCAGCTCCATAACTAGCGGGAGGGCCTTGTACGAGCAGTACTTC. Protein: CASSSITSGRALYEQYF.

The chain has TRBV19 and TRBJ2-6; 8 nucleotides line up with TRBD1. Trimming took 4 bases from V and 13 from J; bases not matched to a gene: 12. The CDR3 loop spans 15 amino acids. Germline values: CDR1 LNHDA, CDR2 SQIVND (reference sequence). The CDR3 DNA is TGTGCCAGTAGTACCGGACAGGGCCGGAGTGGGGTCCTGACTTTC. It specifies CASSTGQGRSGVLTF.

This chain joins TRBV6-2 or TRBV6-3 and TRBJ1-5; D is possibly TRBD1 (5 bases). The CDR3 runs to 14 residues. The V and J ends lost 6 bases and 2 bases respectively, with 11 bases between them. Germline V gene lookup returns CDR1 MNHEY and CDR2 SVGEGT. DNA of the CDR3: TGTGCCAGCAGCCAGCCGGGGGGCAATCAGCCCCAGCATTTT. Translating it yields CASSQPGGNQPQHF.

The V call is TRBV14, the J call TRBJ2-3; D is uncertain. V was clipped by 0 bases and J by 8 bases, with 9 bases between them. The CDR3 extends over 13 amino acids. CDR1 and CDR2 from the germline V gene are SGHDN and FVKESK. Here the CDR3 reads CASSQEWLATQYF. The CDR3 region has the DNA TGTGCCAGCAGCCAAGAATGGCTGGCTACGCAGTATTTT.

The chain combines TRBV9 with TRBJ2-1; TRBD2 agrees at 12 bases. The CDR3 covers 17 residues. From germline, CDR1 is SGDLS and CDR2 YYNGEE. Losses at the gene ends were 4 bases for V and 10 bases for J; bases not matched to a gene: 15. The CDR3 region has the DNA TGTGCCAGCAGCCCCCATGCCCCGACTAGCGGGAGTCGCGAGCAGTTCTTC. It is translated as CASSPHAPTSGSREQFF.

V gene TRBV7-9 combines with J gene TRBJ2-5; TRBD1 might be the D (6 bases). Trimming removed 4 bases from V and 4 bases from J, with 16 bases in between. The CDR3 is made up of 15 amino acids. The V gene's germline CDR1 is SEHNR and CDR2 FQNEAQ (reference sequence). CDR3: CASSSTGRVAETQYF. CDR3 bases: TGTGCCAGCAGCTCTACAGGGCGGGTTGCAGAGACCCAGTACTTC.

The V and J genes are TRBV7-3 and TRBJ2-5, with 9 bases identical to TRBD2. CDR1 and CDR2 (germline): SGHTA, FQGTGA. There are 15 residues in the CDR3. Unmatched junction bases numbered 7, after V lost 4 bases and J lost 4 bases. The CDR3 sequence: CASSYRGGATETQYF. The CDR3 DNA follows: TGTGCCAGCAGCTACCGCGGGGGGGCCACAGAGACCCAGTACTTC.

The chain combines TRBV7-3 with TRBJ2-3, with 11 positions matching TRBD1. The CDR3 totals 16 residues. Trimming at V came to 2 bases and at J to 3 bases, leaving 4 bases not matched to a gene. Germline CDR1 reads SGHTA; CDR2 reads FQGTGA. In nucleotides, the CDR3 is TGTGCCAGCAGCTTAGGACAGGGGGCAGGGACAGATACGCAGTATTTT. Its translation is CASSLGQGAGTDTQYF.

The chain employs TRBV18 and TRBJ2-7, with D uncertain. V lost 4 bases, J lost 7 bases, and 17 bases lay in between. Looked up from germline, CDR1 is KGHSH and CDR2 is LQKENI. The CDR3 extends over 14 amino acids. The DNA for the CDR3 is TGTGCCAGCTCACAAACAAAGGTTCAGGTAGAGCAGTACTTC. Its protein is CASSQTKVQVEQYF.

V is TRBV30 and J is TRBJ1-3; D unclear. This CDR3 is built from 14 residues. The V end was cut by 2 bases, the J end by 0 bases, with 8 bases between. CDR1 GTSNPN and CDR2 SVGIG come from the germline V gene (reference sequence). The CDR3 is CAWSIGGSGNTIYF. The CDR3 bases are TGTGCCTGGAGTATTGGCGGCTCTGGAAACACCATATATTTT.

This clone came up a few times. The chain recombines TRBV20-1 with TRBJ1-5, with 11 nucleotides matching TRBD1. This CDR3 is built from 14 residues. CDR1 and CDR2 from the germline V gene are DFQATT and SNEGSKA (reference sequence). Losses at the gene ends were 5 bases for V and 7 bases for J; bases not matched to a gene: 7. For the CDR3, the DNA is TGCAGTGCTCGTGCCGGGACAGGGGGGCAGCCCCAGCATTTT. Translating it yields CSARAGTGGQPQHF.

The chain uses TRBV9 and TRBJ1-3, with TRBD1 as a possible D gene (6 bases). V lost 3 bases and J 1 base, leaving 14 bases between the germline ends. This CDR3 contains 16 residues. Germline values: CDR1 SGDLS, CDR2 YYNGEE. DNA for the CDR3: TGTGCCAGCAGCGAAGGACAGCCCTATTCTGGAAACACCATATATTTT. Its protein product is CASSEGQPYSGNTIYF.

V is TRBV18 and J is TRBJ1-4, with 7 bases matching TRBD1. V was clipped by 2 bases and J by 8 bases; unmatched bases: 5. The CDR3 is 14 amino acids. Germline V CDR1 and CDR2: KGHSH, LQKENI. CDR3 amino acids: CASSPNRGMEKLFF. The CDR3 DNA reads TGTGCCAGCTCACCAAACAGGGGAATGGAAAAACTGTTTTTT.

This chain joins TRBV24-1 and TRBJ1-5; 7 bases map to TRBD1. Trimming at V came to 8 bases and at J to 2 bases, leaving 5 bases not matched to a gene. This CDR3 has 14 residues. CDR1 and CDR2 (germline): KGHDR, SFDVKD. The CDR3 DNA follows: TGTGCCACCAAGGGGGCAGGTGGCAATCAGCCCCAGCATTTT. Residues: CATKGAGGNQPQHF.

The rearrangement uses TRBV5-4 and TRBJ2-1; 9 bases align to TRBD2. The CDR3 consists of 15 residues. V was pared by 4 bases and J by 9 bases, with 11 bases of the junction left unmatched. The germline V gene has CDR1 SGHNT and CDR2 YYREEE (reference sequence). The CDR3 bases are TGTGCCAGCAGCGCAGCGGGGGGCGAGTTTGGTGAGCAGTTCTTC. Translated, it gives CASSAAGGEFGEQFF.

The gene calls are TRBV27 and TRBJ2-3, with a weak D call TRBD2 (7 bases). The V end was cut by 4 bases, the J end by 4 bases, with 12 bases between. The germline gives CDR1 MNHEY, CDR2 SMNVEV (reference sequence). This CDR3 is built from 14 residues. CDR3 in amino acids: CASSSRGPADTQYF. CDR3 nucleotide sequence: TGTGCCAGCAGTTCGCGGGGGCCCGCAGATACGCAGTATTTT.

The rearrangement joins TRBV19 to TRBJ1-4; maybe TRBD1 (6 bases). The germline V gene has CDR1 LNHDA and CDR2 SQIVND (reference sequence). Deletions cut 7 bases from V and 5 bases from J, with 23 bases between. The CDR3 has 17 residues. This CDR3 is CASNTMGTDSKNEKLFF. The CDR3 coding sequence is TGTGCCAGTAACACAATGGGAACGGACAGTAAGAATGAAAAACTGTTTTTT.

This chain uses TRBV19 with TRBJ1-5, with TRBD1 matching 7 bases. Trimming cost V 2 bases and J 5 bases; bases outside gene matches: 3. In germline, CDR1 is LNHDA, CDR2 SQIVND (reference sequence). CDR3 length: 14 residues. DNA of the CDR3: TGTGCCAGTAGTATACAGGGGGGATATCAGCCCCAGCATTTT. This gives the protein CASSIQGGYQPQHF. The full variable domain, rest sourced from reference TRBV19 and TRBJ1-5, is DGGITQSPKYLFRKEGQNVTLSCEQNLNHDAMYWYRQDPGQGLRLIYYSQIVNDFQKGDIAEGYSVSREKKESFPLTVTSAQKNPTAFYLCASSIQGGYQPQHFGDGTRLSIL.